This TCR beta chain was identified during a study of beta chain features in type 1 diabetes. With regard to this clone: Its specificity is not known.

Study-level results: A pattern of fewer insertions and more deletions at VDJ junctions was seen in type 1 diabetes patients.

V was cut by 0 bases and J by 0 bases, with 10 bases left in between. The CDR3 has 16 residues. Germline CDR1 SGHRS, CDR2 YFSETQ. TCRB transcripts that were expressed got sequenced, as all of the isolated RNA had been reverse transcribed. Sequenced by immunoSEQ multiplex PCR; TCRdb stores in-frame clones only, minus some. The sample lists fewer than 200,000 clones, approximately 8.1% occurring once. The sequence came from a man aged 18 to 35 in good health. Sequenced material: central memory CD4+ T cells from blood. The chain couples TRBV5-1 to TRBJ1-5, with a tentative D call TRBD1 (5 bases). The CDR3 DNA follows: TGCGCCAGCAGCTTGGGAGAAGGGGATAGCAATCAGCCCCAGCATTTT. This codes for CASSLGEGDSNQPQHF.